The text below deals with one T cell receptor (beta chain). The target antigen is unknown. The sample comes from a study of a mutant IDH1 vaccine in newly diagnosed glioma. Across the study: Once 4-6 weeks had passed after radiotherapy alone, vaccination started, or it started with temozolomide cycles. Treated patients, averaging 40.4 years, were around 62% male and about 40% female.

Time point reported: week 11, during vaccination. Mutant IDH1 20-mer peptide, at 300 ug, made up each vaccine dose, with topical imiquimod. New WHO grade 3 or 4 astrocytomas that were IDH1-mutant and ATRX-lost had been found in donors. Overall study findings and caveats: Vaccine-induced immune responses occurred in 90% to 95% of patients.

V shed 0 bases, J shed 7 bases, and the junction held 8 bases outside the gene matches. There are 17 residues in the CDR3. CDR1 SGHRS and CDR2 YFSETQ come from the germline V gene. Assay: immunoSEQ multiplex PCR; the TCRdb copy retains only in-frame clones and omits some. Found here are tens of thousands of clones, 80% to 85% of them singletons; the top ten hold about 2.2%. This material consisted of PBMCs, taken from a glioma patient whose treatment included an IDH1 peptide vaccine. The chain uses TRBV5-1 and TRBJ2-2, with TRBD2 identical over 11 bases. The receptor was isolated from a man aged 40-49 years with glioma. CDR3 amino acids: CASSLAGTSGPSGELFF. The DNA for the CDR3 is TGCGCCAGCAGCTTGGCCGGGACTAGCGGTCCCAGCGGGGAGCTGTTTTTT.